These 24 T cell receptor beta chains came from one sample sequenced in a study of siplizumab effects on memory and regulatory T cells. Using immunoSEQ multiplex PCR, the repertoire was profiled, and TCRdb retains in-frame clones only, with some absent. There are roughly 120,000 clones in the sample; 92% occur only once, and approximately 0.75% lies in the top ten. The sequencing input was Tregs sorted from blood. Every receptor here comes from a human donor in good health.

The chain has TRBV5-1 and TRBJ2-7; 9 bases align to TRBD1. This CDR3 is 16 amino acids long. Germline V lookup: CDR1 SGHRS, CDR2 YFSETQ. J was trimmed by 3 bases and V by 2 bases; bases with no gene match: 9. The CDR3 DNA reads TGCGCCAGCAGCTTCCTCGGGACAGGGCACTACTACGAGCAGTACTTC. It codes for CASSFLGTGHYYEQYF.

The J gene is TRBJ2-7, the V gene TRBV6-5, with 7 bases matching TRBD1. The trim removed 4 bases at V and 2 bases at J, leaving 5 bases unmatched. The CDR3 covers 14 residues. Per the germline V gene, CDR1 is MNHEY and CDR2 is SVGAGI. The CDR3 loop reads CASSSQTGAYEQYF. Written as DNA, the CDR3 is TGTGCCAGCAGTTCTCAAACAGGGGCCTACGAGCAGTACTTC.

V gene TRBV19 combines with J gene TRBJ2-5; maybe TRBD1 (6 bases). The CDR3 totals 14 residues. The germline V gene encodes CDR1 LNHDA and CDR2 SQIVND (reference sequence). Trimming removed 5 bases from V and 5 bases from J, with 15 bases in between. The CDR3 sequence: CASSRLGARETQYF. The CDR3 coding sequence is TGTGCCAGTAGTCGACTGGGGGCGCGGGAGACCCAGTACTTC.

This clone has a handful of counts. The J gene is TRBJ2-3, the V gene TRBV9, with D uncertain. Germline V lookup: CDR1 SGDLS, CDR2 YYNGEE. V lost 0 bases and J 2 bases, leaving 1 base between the germline ends. The CDR3 spans 12 residues. The CDR3 region is CASSVDTDTQYF. The CDR3 DNA sequence: TGTGCCAGCAGCGTAGACACAGATACGCAGTATTTT.

This chain connects TRBV2 to TRBJ2-7, with D possibly being TRBD1 (6 bases). The germline V gene has CDR1 SNHLY and CDR2 FYNNEI. V was cut by 6 bases and J by 1 base, with 10 bases left in between. This CDR3 has 13 residues. CDR3 DNA: TGTGCCAGCAGGGCCACAGGGTCCTACGAGCAGTACTTC. This encodes CASRATGSYEQYF.

The chain uses TRBV6-5 and TRBJ2-1, with 10 positions matching TRBD1. The CDR3 is 16 residues long. With 0 bases clipped from V and 7 bases from J, the junction kept 6 bases outside the gene matches. Germline CDR1 and CDR2: MNHEY and SVGAGI. Here the CDR3 reads CASSYSGTGVRNEQFF. CDR3 nucleotides: TGTGCCAGCAGTTACTCCGGGACAGGGGTACGGAATGAGCAGTTCTTC.

The CDR3 here is CASSPQGMKAEAFF. The DNA for the CDR3 is TGTGCCAGCTCACCACAGGGGATGAAGGCTGAAGCTTTCTTT. The genes are TRBV18 and TRBJ1-1, with D possibly TRBD1 on 5 matching bases. CDR3 length: 14 amino acids. V was trimmed by 1 base and J by 6 bases, leaving 12 bases between them. Germline CDR1 KGHSH, CDR2 LQKENI.

This clone was recorded only once. The chain employs TRBV9 and TRBJ2-3; 9 positions match TRBD2. Germline trimming cut 0 bases from V and 8 bases from J; bases unmatched to any gene: 7. This CDR3 has 15 amino acids. The germline V gene has CDR1 SGDLS and CDR2 YYNGEE. CDR3 residues: CASSVAWLAGLTQYF. Written as DNA, the CDR3 is TGTGCCAGCAGCGTAGCTTGGCTAGCGGGGCTTACGCAGTATTTT.

This clone showed up just once. The chain couples TRBV2 to TRBJ2-5, with TRBD2 matching 9 bases. The CDR3 runs 13 residues. The V gene's germline CDR1 is SNHLY and CDR2 FYNNEI. J was trimmed by 5 bases and V by 2 bases; bases with no gene match: 0. The CDR3 loop is CASSELAGETQYF. The CDR3 DNA reads TGTGCCAGCAGTGAACTAGCGGGGGAGACCCAGTACTTC.

This clone has more than one count but fewer than ten. A junction end diverges from the germline sequence, so it may reflect a read error. The chain joins TRBV12-5 to TRBJ2-7; D unclear. Germline-derived CDR1 and CDR2 are LGHNT and FRNRAP. This CDR3 has 10 residues. The CDR3: CASGPYGQYF. The CDR3 DNA is TGTGCTAGTGGTCCGTACGGGCAGTACTTC.

The chain links TRBV7-2 to TRBJ2-6; no reliable D call. The V and J ends lost 0 bases and 1 base respectively, with 4 bases between them. CDR3 length equals 15 residues. CDR1 and CDR2 from the germline V gene are SGHTA and FQGNSA. This CDR3 is CASSLASSGANVLTF. The CDR3 bases are TGTGCCAGCAGCTTAGCCTCTTCTGGGGCCAACGTCCTGACTTTC.

The chain uses TRBV4-1 and TRBJ2-1; D is unclear. With 3 bases removed from V and 12 bases from J, the gap between germline ends came to 12 bases. Germline V gene lookup returns CDR1 MGHRA and CDR2 YSYEKL. CDR3 length: 12 amino acids. The CDR3 nucleotides read TGCGCCAGCAGCCAGGACGGGCGGTGGCAGTTCTTC. It codes for CASSQDGRWQFF.

The CDR3 bases are TGTGCCAGCAGCAGCCCCAGTTTAGGCGGGGGCAATCAGCCCCAGCATTTT. This translates into CASSSPSLGGGNQPQHF. The chain uses TRBV21-1 and TRBJ1-5. TRBV21-1 is assigned pseudogene status. The CDR3 runs 17 residues.

The chain recombines TRBV6-1 with TRBJ2-5; no clear D gene. CDR3 length: 14 amino acids. Trimming removed 0 bases from V and 1 base from J, with 6 bases in between. Germline lookup yields CDR1 MNHNS and CDR2 SASEGT. The CDR3 region is CASSEAGLQETQYF. In DNA form, the CDR3 reads TGTGCCAGCAGTGAAGCAGGCCTCCAAGAGACCCAGTACTTC.

V is TRBV19 and J is TRBJ1-2; 12 nucleotides agree with TRBD1. The CDR3 spans 16 residues. V was clipped by 6 bases and J by 0 bases; unmatched bases: 5. Germline V CDR1 and CDR2: LNHDA, SQIVND (reference sequence). The CDR3, as DNA: TGTGCCAGTAGCTCCGGGACAGGGGGCACTAACTATGGCTACACCTTC. Amino acid sequence: CASSSGTGGTNYGYTF.

The rearrangement uses TRBV7-9 and TRBJ1-1; D is uncertain. Germline assignment: CDR1 SEHNR and CDR2 FQNEAQ (reference sequence). Trimming removed 2 bases from V and 5 bases from J, with 9 bases in between. CDR3 length: 13 amino acids. CDR3: CASSLTGRTEAFF. CDR3 sequence (DNA): TGTGCCAGCAGCTTAACGGGTAGGACTGAAGCTTTCTTT.

V gene TRBV18 combines with J gene TRBJ2-7, with D perhaps TRBD1 or TRBD2 (5 bases each). The germline gives CDR1 KGHSH, CDR2 LQKENI. This CDR3 contains 14 residues. The V end lost 6 bases, the J end lost 3 bases, and 15 bases lay between the germline ends. CDR3 in DNA: TGTGCCAGCTCCCCTAGCAGGGCGGGCTACGAGCAGTACTTC. Its translation is CASSPSRAGYEQYF.

Regarding this clone: This specimen includes other DNA sequences encoding the same CDR3. The chain uses TRBV7-3 and TRBJ2-1, with 8 bases identical to TRBD2. In germline, CDR1 is SGHTA, CDR2 FQGTGA. J lost 2 bases, V lost 2 bases, and 2 bases had no gene match. CDR3 length equals 15 residues. The CDR3 spells CASSLGLAAYNEQFF. CDR3 coding DNA: TGTGCCAGCAGCTTAGGACTAGCCGCCTACAATGAGCAGTTCTTC. The full variable domain, its missing parts supplied by reference TRBV7-3 and TRBJ2-1, is GAGVSQTPSNKVTEKGKYVELRCDPISGHTALYWYRQSLGQGPEFLIYFQGTGAADDSGLPNDRFFAVRPEGSVSTLKIQRTERGDSAVYLCASSLGLAAYNEQFFGPGTRLTVL.

The chain carries TRBV5-4 and TRBJ1-2, with a weak D call TRBD1 (6 bases). Germline V gene lookup returns CDR1 SGHNT and CDR2 YYREEE (reference sequence). V lost 3 bases and J lost 8, with 17 bases in between. The length of the CDR3 is 14 residues. The CDR3 reads CASSSPAGGIGYTF. CDR3 nucleotides: TGTGCCAGCAGCTCTCCCGCGGGGGGCATCGGCTACACCTTC.

The V and J genes are TRBV10-2 and TRBJ2-3, with 13 bases aligning to TRBD2. Looked up from germline, CDR1 is WSHSY and CDR2 is SAAADI. The CDR3 has 17 amino acids. V shed 2 bases, J shed 4 bases, and the junction held 6 bases outside the gene matches. CDR3 sequence: CASSEGLAGVGPDTQYF. In DNA, the CDR3 is TGCGCCAGCAGTGAGGGACTAGCGGGAGTGGGCCCAGATACGCAGTATTTT.

The chain has TRBV27 and TRBJ1-1; a possible D gene is TRBD1 (6 bases). The length of the CDR3 is 14 residues. Germline V gene lookup returns CDR1 MNHEY and CDR2 SMNVEV (reference sequence). Trimming took off 6 bases at V and 4 bases at J, with 15 bases between the two ends. For the CDR3, the DNA is TGTGCCAGCAGGTCACAGGGTGGGGGCACTGAAGCTTTCTTT. Amino acid sequence: CASRSQGGGTEAFF.

This clone was seen a single time. J is TRBJ2-7 and V is TRBV18, with D perhaps matching TRBD2 (5 bases). The V gene lost 3 bases and the J gene lost 1 base, with 16 bases spanning the gap. The CDR3 loop spans 16 amino acids. CDR1 KGHSH and CDR2 LQKENI come from the germline V gene. The CDR3 DNA is TGTGCCAGCTCACCGCTCACCCGAAGACTATCCTACGAGCAGTACTTC. Its protein product is CASSPLTRRLSYEQYF.

In nucleotides, the CDR3 is TGTGCCAGCAGTGAATTAGCTGGGGAGCTGTTTTTT. It codes for CASSELAGELFF. The chain has TRBV2 and TRBJ2-2; no clear D gene. This CDR3 region has 12 residues. CDR1 is SNHLY and CDR2 is FYNNEI in the germline V gene. Deletions cut 2 bases from V and 8 bases from J, with 6 bases between.

V gene TRBV6-5 combines with J gene TRBJ1-2; the match to TRBD1 covers 7 bases. Germline values: CDR1 MNHEY, CDR2 SVGAGI. This CDR3 comprises 15 residues. Trimming took 5 bases from V and 3 from J; bases not matched to a gene: 9. The chain's CDR3 is CASSRNRGGDYGYTF. The CDR3 region has the DNA TGTGCCAGCAGTCGTAACAGGGGAGGGGACTATGGCTACACCTTC.